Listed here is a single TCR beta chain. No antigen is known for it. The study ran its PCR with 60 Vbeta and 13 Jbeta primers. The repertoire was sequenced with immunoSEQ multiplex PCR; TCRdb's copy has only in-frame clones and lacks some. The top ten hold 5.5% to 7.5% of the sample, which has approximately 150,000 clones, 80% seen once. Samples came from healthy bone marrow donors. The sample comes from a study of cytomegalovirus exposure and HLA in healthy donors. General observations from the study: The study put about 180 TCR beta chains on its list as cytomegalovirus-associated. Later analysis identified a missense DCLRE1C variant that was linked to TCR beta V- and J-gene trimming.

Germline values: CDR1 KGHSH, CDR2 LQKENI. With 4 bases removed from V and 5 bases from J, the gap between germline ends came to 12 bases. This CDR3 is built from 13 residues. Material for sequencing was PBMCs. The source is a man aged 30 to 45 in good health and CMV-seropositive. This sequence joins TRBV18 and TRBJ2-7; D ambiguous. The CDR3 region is CASSLTVVDEQYF. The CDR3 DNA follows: TGTGCCAGCTCACTCACGGTTGTGGACGAGCAGTACTTC.